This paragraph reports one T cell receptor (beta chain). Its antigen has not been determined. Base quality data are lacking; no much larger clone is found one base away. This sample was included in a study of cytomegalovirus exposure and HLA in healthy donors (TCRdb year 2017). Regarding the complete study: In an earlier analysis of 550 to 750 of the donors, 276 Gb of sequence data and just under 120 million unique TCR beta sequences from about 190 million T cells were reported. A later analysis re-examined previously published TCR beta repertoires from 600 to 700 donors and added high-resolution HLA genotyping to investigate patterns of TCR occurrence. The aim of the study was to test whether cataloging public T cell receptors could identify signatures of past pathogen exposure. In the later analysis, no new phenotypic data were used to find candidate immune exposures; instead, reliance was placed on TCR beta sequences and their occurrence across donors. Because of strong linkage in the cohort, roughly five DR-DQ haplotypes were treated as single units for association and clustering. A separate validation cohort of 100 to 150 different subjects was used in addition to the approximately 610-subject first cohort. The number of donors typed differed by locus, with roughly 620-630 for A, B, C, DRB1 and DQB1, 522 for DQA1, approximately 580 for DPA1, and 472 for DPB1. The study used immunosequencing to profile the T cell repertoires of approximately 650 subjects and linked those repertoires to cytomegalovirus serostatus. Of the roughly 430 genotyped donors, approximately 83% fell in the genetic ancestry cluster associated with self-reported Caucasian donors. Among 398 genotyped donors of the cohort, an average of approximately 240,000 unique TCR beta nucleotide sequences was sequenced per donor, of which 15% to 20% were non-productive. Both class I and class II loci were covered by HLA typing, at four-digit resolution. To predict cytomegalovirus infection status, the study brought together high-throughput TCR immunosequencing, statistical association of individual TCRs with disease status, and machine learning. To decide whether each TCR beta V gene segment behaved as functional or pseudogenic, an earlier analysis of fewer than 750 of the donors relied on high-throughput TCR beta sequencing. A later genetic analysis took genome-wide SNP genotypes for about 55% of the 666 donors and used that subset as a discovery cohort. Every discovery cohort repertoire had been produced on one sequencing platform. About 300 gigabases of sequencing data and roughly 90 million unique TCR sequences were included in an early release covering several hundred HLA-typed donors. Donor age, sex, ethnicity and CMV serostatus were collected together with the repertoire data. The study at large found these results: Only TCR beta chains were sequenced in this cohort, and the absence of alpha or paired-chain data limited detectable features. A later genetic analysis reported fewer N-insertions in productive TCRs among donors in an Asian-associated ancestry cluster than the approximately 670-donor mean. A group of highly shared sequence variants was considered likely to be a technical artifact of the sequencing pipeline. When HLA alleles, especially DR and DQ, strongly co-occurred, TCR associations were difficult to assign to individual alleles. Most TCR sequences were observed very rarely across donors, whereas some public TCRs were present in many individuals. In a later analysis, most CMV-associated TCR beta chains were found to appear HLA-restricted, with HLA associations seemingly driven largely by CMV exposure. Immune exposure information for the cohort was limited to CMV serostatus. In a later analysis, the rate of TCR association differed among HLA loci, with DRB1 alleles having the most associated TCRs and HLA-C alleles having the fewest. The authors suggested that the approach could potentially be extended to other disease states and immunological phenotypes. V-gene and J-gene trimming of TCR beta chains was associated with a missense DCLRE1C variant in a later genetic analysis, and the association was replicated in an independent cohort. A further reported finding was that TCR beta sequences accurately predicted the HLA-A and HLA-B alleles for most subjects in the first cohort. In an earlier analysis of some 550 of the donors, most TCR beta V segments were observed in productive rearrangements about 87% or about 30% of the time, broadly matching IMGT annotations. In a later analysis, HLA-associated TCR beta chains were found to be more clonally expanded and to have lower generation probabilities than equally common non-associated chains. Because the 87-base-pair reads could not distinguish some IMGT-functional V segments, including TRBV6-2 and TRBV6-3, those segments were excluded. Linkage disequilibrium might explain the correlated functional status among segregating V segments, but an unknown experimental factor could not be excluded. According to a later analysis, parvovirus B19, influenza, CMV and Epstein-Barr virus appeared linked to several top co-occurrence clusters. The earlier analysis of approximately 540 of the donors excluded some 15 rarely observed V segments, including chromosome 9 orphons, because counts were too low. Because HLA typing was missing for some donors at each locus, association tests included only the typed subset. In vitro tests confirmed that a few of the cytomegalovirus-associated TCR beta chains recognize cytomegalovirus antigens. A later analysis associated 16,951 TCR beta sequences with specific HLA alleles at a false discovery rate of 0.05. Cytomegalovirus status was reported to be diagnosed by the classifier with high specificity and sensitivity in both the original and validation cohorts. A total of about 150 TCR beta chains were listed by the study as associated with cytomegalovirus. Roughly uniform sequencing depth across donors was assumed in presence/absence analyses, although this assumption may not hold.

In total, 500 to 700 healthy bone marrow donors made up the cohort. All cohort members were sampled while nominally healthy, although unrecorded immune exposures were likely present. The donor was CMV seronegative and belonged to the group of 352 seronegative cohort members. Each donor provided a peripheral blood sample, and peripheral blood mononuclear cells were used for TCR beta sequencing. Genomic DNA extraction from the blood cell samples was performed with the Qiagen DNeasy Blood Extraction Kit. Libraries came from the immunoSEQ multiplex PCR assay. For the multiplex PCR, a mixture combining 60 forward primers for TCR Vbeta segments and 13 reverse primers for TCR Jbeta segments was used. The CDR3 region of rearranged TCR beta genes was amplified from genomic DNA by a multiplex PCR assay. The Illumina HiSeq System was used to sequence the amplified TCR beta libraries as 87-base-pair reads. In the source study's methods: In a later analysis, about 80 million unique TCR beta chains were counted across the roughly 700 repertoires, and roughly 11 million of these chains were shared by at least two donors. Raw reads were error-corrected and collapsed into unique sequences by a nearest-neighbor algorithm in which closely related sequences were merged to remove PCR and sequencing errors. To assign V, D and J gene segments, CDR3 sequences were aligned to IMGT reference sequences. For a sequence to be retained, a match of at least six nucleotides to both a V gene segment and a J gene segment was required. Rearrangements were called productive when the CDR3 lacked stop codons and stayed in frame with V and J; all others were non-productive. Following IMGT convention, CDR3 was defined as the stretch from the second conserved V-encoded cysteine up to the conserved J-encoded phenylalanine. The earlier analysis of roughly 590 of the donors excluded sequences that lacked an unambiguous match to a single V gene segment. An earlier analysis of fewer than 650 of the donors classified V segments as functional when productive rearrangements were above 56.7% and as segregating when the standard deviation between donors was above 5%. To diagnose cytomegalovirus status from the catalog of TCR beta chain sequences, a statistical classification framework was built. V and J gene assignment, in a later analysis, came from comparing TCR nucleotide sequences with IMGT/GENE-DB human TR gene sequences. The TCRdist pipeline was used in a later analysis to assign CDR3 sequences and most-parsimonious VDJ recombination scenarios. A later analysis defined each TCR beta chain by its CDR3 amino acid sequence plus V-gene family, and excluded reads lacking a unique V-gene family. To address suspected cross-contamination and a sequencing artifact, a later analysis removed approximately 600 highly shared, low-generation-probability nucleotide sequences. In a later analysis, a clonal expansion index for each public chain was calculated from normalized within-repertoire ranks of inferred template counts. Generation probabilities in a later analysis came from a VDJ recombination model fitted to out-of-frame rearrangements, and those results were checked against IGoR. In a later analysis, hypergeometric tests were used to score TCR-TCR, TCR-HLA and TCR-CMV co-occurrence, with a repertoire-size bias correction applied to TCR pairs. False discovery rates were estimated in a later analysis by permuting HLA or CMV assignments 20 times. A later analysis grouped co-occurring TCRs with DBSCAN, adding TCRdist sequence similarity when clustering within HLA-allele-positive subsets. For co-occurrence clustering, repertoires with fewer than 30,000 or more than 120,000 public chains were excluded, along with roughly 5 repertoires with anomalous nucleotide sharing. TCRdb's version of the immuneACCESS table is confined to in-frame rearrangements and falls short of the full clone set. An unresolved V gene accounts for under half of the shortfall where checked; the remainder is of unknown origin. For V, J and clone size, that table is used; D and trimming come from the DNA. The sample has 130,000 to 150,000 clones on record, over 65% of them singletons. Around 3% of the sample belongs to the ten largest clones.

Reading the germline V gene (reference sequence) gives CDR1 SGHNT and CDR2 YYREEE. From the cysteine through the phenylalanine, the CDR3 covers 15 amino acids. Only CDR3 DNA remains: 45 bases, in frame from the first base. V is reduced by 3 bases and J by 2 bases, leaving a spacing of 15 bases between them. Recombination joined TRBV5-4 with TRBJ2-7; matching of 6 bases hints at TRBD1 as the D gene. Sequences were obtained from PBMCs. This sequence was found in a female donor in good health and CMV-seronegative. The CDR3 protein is CASSSWDKGTYEQYF. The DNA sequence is TGTGCCAGCAGCTCGTGGGACAAAGGAACCTACGAGCAGTACTTC.